This is a list of T cell receptor beta chains from one sample in a study of T cell responses to AZD1222 COVID-19 vaccine. The method was immunoSEQ multiplex PCR; TCRdb's version includes in-frame clones alone and lacks a portion of them. The sample records about 84,000 clones, around 83% being singletons. The sequenced sample was peripheral blood, obtained 28 days after the second AZD1222 dose. These receptors all stem from an adult who received the AZD1222 COVID-19 vaccine. Each CDR3 is given with its conserved first and last residue. Fields, in order: V gene, D gene, clone size, CDR3 length, J gene, CDR3 protein, CDR3 DNA. D genes are given only for firm matches. Only part of the rows carry a size: once, few, many, or a class if the clone is expanded.

TRBV7-2	TRBD2	NA	13	TRBJ2-7	CASGPGTSGNQYF	TGTGCCAGCGGCCCAGGGACTAGCGGGAACCAGTACTTC
TRBV7-2	NA	NA	14	TRBJ2-2	CASSLGQATGELFF	TGTGCCAGCAGCTTAGGGCAGGCCACCGGGGAGCTGTTTTTT
TRBV3-1/TRBV3-2	TRBD2	NA	14	TRBJ2-5	CASNLRGAEETQYF	TGTGCCAGCAACCTGCGGGGGGCCGAGGAGACCCAGTACTTC
TRBV12-3/TRBV12-4	NA	NA	13	TRBJ1-5	CASSPQGNQPQHF	TGTGCCAGCAGTCCCCAGGGGAATCAGCCCCAGCATTTT
TRBV19	NA	NA	14	TRBJ2-1	CATMNWGSDNEQFF	TGTGCCACCATGAACTGGGGGTCGGACAATGAGCAGTTCTTC
TRBV6-5	NA	NA	14	TRBJ1-2	CASSTNREAYGYTF	TGTGCCAGCAGTACAAACAGGGAGGCCTATGGCTACACCTTC
TRBV28	NA	once	16	TRBJ2-1	CASSLWRGALQNEQFF	TGTGCCAGCAGTTTATGGAGAGGGGCCCTGCAGAATGAGCAGTTCTTC
TRBV28	NA	NA	12	TRBJ2-7	CASSLVGVGQYF	TGTGCCAGCAGTTTGGTGGGGGTAGGGCAGTACTTC
TRBV6-6	NA	NA	15	TRBJ2-3	CASSDRLEDTDTQYF	TGTGCCAGCAGCGACAGGCTGGAGGACACAGATACGCAGTATTTT
TRBV18	NA	NA	11	TRBJ1-3	CASSPSDTIYF	TGTGCCAGCTCACCATCAGACACCATATATTTT
TRBV12-3/TRBV12-4	NA	NA	13	TRBJ1-1	CASSSRGGPEAFF	TGTGCCAGCAGTTCTCGGGGGGGACCGGAAGCTTTCTTT
TRBV28	TRBD1	NA	15	TRBJ1-5	CASISDRGNNQPQHF	TGTGCCAGCATCTCGGACAGGGGGAACAATCAGCCCCAGCATTTT
TRBV18	NA	NA	13	TRBJ1-1	CASSTGRDTEAFF	TGTGCCAGCTCCACAGGGCGGGATACTGAAGCTTTCTTT
TRBV10-2	TRBD2	once	14	TRBJ2-1	CASRLAGVDNEQFF	TGCGCCAGCAGACTAGCGGGTGTTGATAATGAGCAGTTCTTC
TRBV2	NA	NA	16	TRBJ1-3	CASRSRLLSSGNTIYF	TGTGCCAGCAGGAGCCGGCTCCTGAGCTCTGGAAACACCATATATTTT
TRBV6-5	NA	NA	15	TRBJ1-5	CASSSRADVGQPQHF	TGTGCCAGCAGTAGTCGGGCCGATGTCGGTCAGCCCCAGCATTTT
TRBV5-4	NA	NA	14	TRBJ2-5	CASSLAWAGETQYF	TGTGCCAGCAGCCTAGCGTGGGCGGGGGAGACCCAGTACTTC
TRBV7-2	NA	NA	13	TRBJ1-5	CASSPETAQPQHF	TGTGCCAGCAGCCCCGAGACCGCTCAGCCCCAGCATTTT
TRBV3-1/TRBV3-2	NA	NA	14	TRBJ1-1	CASSSRIAGTEAFF	TGTGCCAGCAGCTCAAGGATAGCGGGGACTGAAGCTTTCTTT
TRBV13	NA	once	12	TRBJ1-6	CASSPTGSPLHF	TGTGCCAGCAGCCCCACGGGGTCACCCCTCCACTTT
TRBV10-3	TRBD1	NA	13	TRBJ1-4	CAIKTGEGEKLFF	TGTGCCATCAAGACAGGGGAAGGCGAAAAACTGTTTTTT
TRBV7-9	TRBD1	NA	12	TRBJ1-2	CASSLDRDRALF	TGTGCCAGCAGCTTGGACCGGGACAGAGCACTCTTC
TRBV7-3	TRBD1	NA	16	TRBJ1-4	CASSRGGQGANEKLFF	TGTGCCAGCAGCCGAGGAGGACAGGGAGCTAATGAAAAACTGTTTTTT
TRBV19	TRBD1	NA	15	TRBJ1-4	CASSLQTGLFEKLFF	TGTGCCAGTAGTCTCCAGACAGGGTTGTTTGAAAAACTGTTTTTT
TRBV7-2	NA	NA	16	TRBJ1-6	CASSPPRGSYNSPLHF	TGTGCCAGCAGCCCTCCGCGGGGGTCCTATAATTCACCCCTCCACTTT
TRBV5-1	NA	NA	13	TRBJ2-3	CASNMVGVDTQYF	TGCGCCAGCAACATGGTAGGGGTAGATACGCAGTATTTT
TRBV23-1	TRBD1	NA	13	TRBJ2-1	CSSGGPLYNEQFF	TGCTCTTCAGGGGGCCCGCTGTACAATGAGCAGTTCTTC
TRBV30	TRBD2	NA	16	TRBJ2-6	CAWSREGPLGANVLTF	TGTGCCTGGAGTAGGGAGGGCCCACTTGGGGCCAACGTCCTGACTTTC
TRBV11-1	TRBD1	once	12	TRBJ1-4	CASSPTEGAGIF	TGTGCCAGCAGCCCGACCGAGGGGGCCGGAATTTTT
TRBV28	TRBD1	NA	15	TRBJ1-3	CASRPATGAGNTIYF	TGTGCCAGCAGGCCAGCCACAGGGGCTGGAAACACCATATATTTT
TRBV7-2	TRBD1	NA	17	TRBJ2-2	CASSLYPRQGRSGELFF	TGTGCCAGCAGCTTATACCCTCGACAGGGAAGATCCGGGGAGCTGTTTTTT
TRBV5-1	NA	NA	16	TRBJ2-1	CASSSGSLPGYNEQFF	TGCGCCAGCAGCTCCGGTAGCCTACCCGGGTACAATGAGCAGTTCTTC
TRBV5-1	NA	NA	13	TRBJ2-5	CASSLPSKETQYF	TGCGCCAGCAGCTTGCCTAGCAAAGAGACCCAGTACTTC
TRBV2	NA	NA	11	TRBJ2-3	CASSRTDTQYF	TGTGCCAGCAGCCGCACAGATACGCAGTATTTT
TRBV5-4	TRBD1	NA	14	TRBJ1-4	CASSKQGAGEKLFF	TGTGCCAGCAGCAAACAGGGGGCTGGTGAAAAACTGTTTTTT
TRBV19	TRBD2	NA	15	TRBJ2-3	CASTPGLAGDLTQYF	TGTGCCAGTACTCCAGGGCTAGCGGGTGACCTTACGCAGTATTTT
TRBV6-5	NA	NA	10	TRBJ1-1	CASGGTEAFF	TGTGCCAGCGGCGGGACAGAAGCTTTCTTT
TRBV6-5	NA	NA	15	TRBJ1-6	CASSMLSSYNSPLHF	TGTGCCAGCAGTATGTTAAGCTCCTATAATTCACCCCTCCACTTT
TRBV6-2/TRBV6-3	NA	NA	12	TRBJ2-7	CASSGELEEQYF	TGTGCCAGCAGTGGAGAGCTAGAGGAGCAGTACTTC
TRBV6-5	TRBD1	NA	13	TRBJ2-5	CASRAGQGETQYF	TGTGCCAGCAGGGCGGGACAGGGGGAGACCCAGTACTTC
TRBV2	TRBD2	NA	15	TRBJ2-3	CASSARGGGPDTQYF	TGTGCCAGCAGTGCCCGGGGGGGAGGTCCAGATACGCAGTATTTT
TRBV7-2	NA	NA	13	TRBJ1-3	CASSPSSGNTIYF	TGTGCCAGCAGCCCGAGCTCTGGAAACACCATATATTTT
TRBV18	NA	once	13	TRBJ2-2	CASSQVRAGELFF	TGTGCCAGCTCACAGGTTCGCGCCGGGGAGCTGTTTTTT
TRBV7-9	TRBD1	once	15	TRBJ1-2	CASSPRDRNNYGYTF	TGTGCCAGCAGCCCAAGGGACAGGAACAACTATGGCTACACCTTC
TRBV11-2	NA	NA	12	TRBJ1-3	CAGRGLGNTIYF	TGTGCCGGGCGGGGGCTGGGAAACACCATATATTTT
TRBV3-1/TRBV3-2	NA	NA	12	TRBJ1-4	CASSQAHEKLFF	TGTGCCAGCAGCCAGGCGCACGAAAAACTGTTTTTT
TRBV11-2	NA	NA	16	TRBJ1-4	CASSSLPRKTNEKLFF	TGTGCCAGCAGCTCCCTTCCCAGAAAAACTAATGAAAAACTGTTTTTT
TRBV5-5	NA	NA	14	TRBJ2-4	CASSLAYLKNIQYF	TGTGCCAGCAGCTTGGCATACCTTAAAAACATTCAGTACTTC
TRBV15	NA	NA	15	TRBJ1-5	CATSREGVGNQPQHF	TGTGCCACCAGCAGAGAGGGGGTGGGCAATCAGCCCCAGCATTTT
TRBV5-1	NA	NA	14	TRBJ1-5	CASSLGGQNQPQHF	TGCGCCAGCAGCTTGGGGGGCCAGAATCAGCCCCAGCATTTT
TRBV7-8	NA	NA	16	TRBJ2-6	CASSFRTGSGANVLTF	TGTGCCAGCAGCTTCCGTACAGGGTCTGGGGCCAACGTCCTGACTTTC
TRBV6-2/TRBV6-3	TRBD1	NA	16	TRBJ1-2	CASSNRVAGGNYGYTF	TGTGCCAGCAGCAACAGGGTGGCAGGGGGAAACTATGGCTACACCTTC
TRBV30	TRBD1	NA	14	TRBJ1-3	CAWTETGNGNTIYF	TGTGCCTGGACCGAGACAGGGAATGGAAACACCATATATTTT
TRBV19	NA	NA	13	TRBJ1-2	CASKAGGTYGYTF	TGTGCCAGTAAGGCAGGCGGGACCTATGGCTACACCTTC